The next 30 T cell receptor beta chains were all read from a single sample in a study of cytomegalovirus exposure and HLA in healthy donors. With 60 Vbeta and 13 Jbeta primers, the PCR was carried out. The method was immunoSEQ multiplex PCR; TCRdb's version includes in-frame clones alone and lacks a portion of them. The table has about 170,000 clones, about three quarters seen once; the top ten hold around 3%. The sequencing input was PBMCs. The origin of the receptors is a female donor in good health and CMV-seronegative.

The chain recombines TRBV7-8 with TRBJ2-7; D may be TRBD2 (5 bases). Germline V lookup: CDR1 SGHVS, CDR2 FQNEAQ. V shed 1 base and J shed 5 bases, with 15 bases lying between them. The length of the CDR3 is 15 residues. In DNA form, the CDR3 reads TGTGCCAGCAGCTTAGTTCGGACTTACGGGGACGAGCAGTACTTC. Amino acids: CASSLVRTYGDEQYF.

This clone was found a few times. DNA of the CDR3: TGTGCCAGCAGGGCCCTTCGGGGGACTGAAGCTTTCTTT. Residues: CASRALRGTEAFF. The chain couples TRBV28 to TRBJ1-1; a weak D match, TRBD1 (5 bases). There are 13 residues in the CDR3. Trimming pared 6 bases from V and 5 bases from J, leaving 13 bases between. Germline CDR1 MDHEN, CDR2 SYDVKM. Combining the CDR3 with reference TRBV28 and TRBJ1-1 gives the whole variable domain DVKVTQSSRYLVKRTGEKVFLECVQDMDHENMFWYRQDPGLGLRLIYFSYDVKMKEKGDIPEGYSVSREKKERFSLILESASTNQTSMYLCASRALRGTEAFFGQGTRLTVV.

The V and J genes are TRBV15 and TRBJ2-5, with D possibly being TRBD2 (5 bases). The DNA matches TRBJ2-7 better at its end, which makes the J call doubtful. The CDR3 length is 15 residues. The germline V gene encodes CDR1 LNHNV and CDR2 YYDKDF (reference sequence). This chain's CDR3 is CATSLKIEGIHEQYF. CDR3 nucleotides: TGTGCCACCAGCTTAAAGATAGAGGGCATCCACGAGCAGTACTTC.

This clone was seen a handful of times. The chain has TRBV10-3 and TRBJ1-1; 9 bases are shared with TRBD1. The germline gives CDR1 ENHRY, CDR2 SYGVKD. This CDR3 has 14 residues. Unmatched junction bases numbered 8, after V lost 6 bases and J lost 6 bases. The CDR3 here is CAISLGTGKSEAFF. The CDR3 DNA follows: TGTGCCATCAGCCTTGGGACAGGGAAGTCTGAAGCTTTCTTT.

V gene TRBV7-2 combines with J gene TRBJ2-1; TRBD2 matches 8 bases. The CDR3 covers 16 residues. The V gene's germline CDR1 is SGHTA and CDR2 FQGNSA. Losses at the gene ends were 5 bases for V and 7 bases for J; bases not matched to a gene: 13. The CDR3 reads CASSPKGSPGGNEQFF. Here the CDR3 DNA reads TGTGCCAGCAGCCCAAAGGGGTCCCCGGGAGGGAATGAGCAGTTCTTC.

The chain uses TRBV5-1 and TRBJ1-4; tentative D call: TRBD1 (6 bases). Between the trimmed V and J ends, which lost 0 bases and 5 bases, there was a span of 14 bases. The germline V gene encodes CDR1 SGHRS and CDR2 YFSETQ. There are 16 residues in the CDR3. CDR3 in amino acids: CASSLAGVRKNEKLFF. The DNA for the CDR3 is TGCGCCAGCAGCTTGGCAGGGGTTAGAAAGAATGAAAAACTGTTTTTT. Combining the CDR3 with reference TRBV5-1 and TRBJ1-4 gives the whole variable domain KAGVTQTPRYLIKTRGQQVTLSCSPISGHRSVSWYQQTPGQGLQFLFEYFSETQRNKGNFPGRFSGRQFSNSRSEMNVSTLELGDSALYLCASSLAGVRKNEKLFFGSGTQLSVL.

CDR3 DNA sequence: TGCGCCAGCAGCTTGTTACCGGGGGACGAGACCCAGTACTTC. As protein: CASSLLPGDETQYF. V gene TRBV5-1 combines with J gene TRBJ2-5; D is possibly TRBD2 (6 bases). CDR3 length equals 14 residues. Trimming stripped 1 base from V and 5 bases from J, with 12 bases between. Germline CDR1 SGHRS, CDR2 YFSETQ.

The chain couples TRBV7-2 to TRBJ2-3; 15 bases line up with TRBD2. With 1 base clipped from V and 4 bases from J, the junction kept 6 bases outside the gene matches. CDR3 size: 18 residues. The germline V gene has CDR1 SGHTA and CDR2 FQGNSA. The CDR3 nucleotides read TGTGCCAGCAGCTTAGGGGGACTAGCGGGGGGACTGTCAGATACGCAGTATTTT. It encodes CASSLGGLAGGLSDTQYF. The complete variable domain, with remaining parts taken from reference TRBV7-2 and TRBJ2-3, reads GAGVSQSPSNKVTEKGKDVELRCDPISGHTALYWYRQSLGQGLEFLIYFQGNSAPDKSGLPSDRFSAERTGGSVSTLTIQRTQQEDSAVYLCASSLGGLAGGLSDTQYFGPGTRLTVL.

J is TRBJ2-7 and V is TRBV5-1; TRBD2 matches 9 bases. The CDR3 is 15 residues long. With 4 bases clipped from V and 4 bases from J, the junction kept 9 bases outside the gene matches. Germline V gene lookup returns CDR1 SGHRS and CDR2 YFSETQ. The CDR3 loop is CASSQLAGDSYEQYF. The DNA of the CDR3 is TGCGCCAGCAGCCAATTAGCGGGAGACTCGTACGAGCAGTACTTC.

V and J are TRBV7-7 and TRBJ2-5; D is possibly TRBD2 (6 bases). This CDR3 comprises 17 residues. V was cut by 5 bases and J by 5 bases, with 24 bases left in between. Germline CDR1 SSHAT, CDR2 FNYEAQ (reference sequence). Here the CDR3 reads CASSMVRDSEGRETQYF. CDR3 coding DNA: TGTGCCAGCAGCATGGTTAGGGACTCCGAGGGGCGTGAGACCCAGTACTTC. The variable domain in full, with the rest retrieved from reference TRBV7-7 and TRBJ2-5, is GAGVSQSPRYKVTKRGQDVTLRCDPISSHATLYWYQQALGQGPEFLTYFNYEAQPDKSGLPSDRFSAERPEGSISTLTIQRTEQRDSAMYRCASSMVRDSEGRETQYFGPGTRLLVL.

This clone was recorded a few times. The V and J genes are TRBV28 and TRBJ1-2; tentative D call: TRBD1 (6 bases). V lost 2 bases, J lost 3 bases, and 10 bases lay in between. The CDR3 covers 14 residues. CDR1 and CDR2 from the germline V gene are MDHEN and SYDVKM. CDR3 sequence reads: CASSLGAGDYGYTF. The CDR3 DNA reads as TGTGCCAGCAGTTTAGGGGCAGGGGACTATGGCTACACCTTC.

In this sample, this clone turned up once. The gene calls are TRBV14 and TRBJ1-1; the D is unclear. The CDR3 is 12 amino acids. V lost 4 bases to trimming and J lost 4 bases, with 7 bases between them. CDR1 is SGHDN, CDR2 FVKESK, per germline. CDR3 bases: TGTGCCAGCAGCCGTTTTAGCACTGAAGCTTTCTTT. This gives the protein CASSRFSTEAFF.

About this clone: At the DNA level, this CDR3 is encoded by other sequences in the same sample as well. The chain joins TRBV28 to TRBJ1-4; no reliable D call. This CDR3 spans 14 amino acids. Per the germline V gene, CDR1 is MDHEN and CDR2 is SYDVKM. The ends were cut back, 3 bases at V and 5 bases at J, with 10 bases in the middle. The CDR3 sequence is CASSFNGHNEKLFF. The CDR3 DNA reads TGTGCCAGCAGTTTTAACGGTCACAATGAAAAACTGTTTTTT.

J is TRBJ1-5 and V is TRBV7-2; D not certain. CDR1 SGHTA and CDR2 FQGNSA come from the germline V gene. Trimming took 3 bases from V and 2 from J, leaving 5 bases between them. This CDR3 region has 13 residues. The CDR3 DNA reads TGTGCCAGCAGCTTCGCGGGCAATCAGCCCCAGCATTTT. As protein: CASSFAGNQPQHF. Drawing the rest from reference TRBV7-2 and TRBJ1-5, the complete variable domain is GAGVSQSPSNKVTEKGKDVELRCDPISGHTALYWYRQSLGQGLEFLIYFQGNSAPDKSGLPSDRFSAERTGGSVSTLTIQRTQQEDSAVYLCASSFAGNQPQHFGDGTRLSIL.

The CDR3 DNA reads TGTGCCAGCAGCAGCCAGGGCTACGAGCAGTACTTC. Translated: CASSSQGYEQYF. The genes are TRBV21-1 and TRBJ2-7; TRBD1, as called in the table, went unchecked against the DNA. TRBV21-1 is deemed a pseudogene. The CDR3 runs to 12 residues.

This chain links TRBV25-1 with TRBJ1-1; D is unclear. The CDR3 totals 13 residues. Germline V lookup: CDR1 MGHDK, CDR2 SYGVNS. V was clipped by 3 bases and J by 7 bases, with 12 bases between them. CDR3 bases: TGTGCCAGCAGTGATCATGTAGCCCTTGAAGCTTTCTTT. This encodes CASSDHVALEAFF.

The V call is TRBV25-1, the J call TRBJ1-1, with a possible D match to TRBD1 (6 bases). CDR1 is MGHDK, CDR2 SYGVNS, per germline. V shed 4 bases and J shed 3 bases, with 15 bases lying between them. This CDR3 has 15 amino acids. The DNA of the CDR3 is TGTGCCAGCAGTGTCCCAGGGGCGACCTACACTGAAGCTTTCTTT. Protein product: CASSVPGATYTEAFF.

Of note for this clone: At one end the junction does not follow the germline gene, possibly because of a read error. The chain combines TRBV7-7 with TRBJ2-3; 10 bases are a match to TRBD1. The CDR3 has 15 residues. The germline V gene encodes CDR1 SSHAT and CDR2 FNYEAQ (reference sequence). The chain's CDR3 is CASSLGTGDTDTQYF. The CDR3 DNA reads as TGTGCTAGCAGCTTAGGGACAGGGGACACAGATACGCAGTATTTT.

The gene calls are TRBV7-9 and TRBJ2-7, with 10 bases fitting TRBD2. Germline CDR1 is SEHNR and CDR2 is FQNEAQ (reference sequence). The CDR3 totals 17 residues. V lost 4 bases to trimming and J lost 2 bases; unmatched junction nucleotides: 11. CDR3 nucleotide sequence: TGTGCCAGCAGCTCCCCCAACCGAAGCGGGAGGGCCTACGAGCAGTACTTC. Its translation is CASSSPNRSGRAYEQYF.

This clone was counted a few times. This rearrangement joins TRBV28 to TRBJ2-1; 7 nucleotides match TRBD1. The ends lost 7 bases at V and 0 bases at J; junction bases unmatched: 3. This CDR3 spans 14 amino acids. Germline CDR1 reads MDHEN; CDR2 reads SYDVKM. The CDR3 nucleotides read TGTGCCAGCAAACAGGGGAGCTCCTACAATGAGCAGTTCTTC. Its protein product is CASKQGSSYNEQFF.

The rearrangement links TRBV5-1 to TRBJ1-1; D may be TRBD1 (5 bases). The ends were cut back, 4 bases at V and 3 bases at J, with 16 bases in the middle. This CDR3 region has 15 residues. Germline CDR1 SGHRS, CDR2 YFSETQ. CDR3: CASSPFSARDTEAFF. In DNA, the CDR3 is TGCGCCAGCAGCCCCTTCTCAGCCAGGGACACTGAAGCTTTCTTT.

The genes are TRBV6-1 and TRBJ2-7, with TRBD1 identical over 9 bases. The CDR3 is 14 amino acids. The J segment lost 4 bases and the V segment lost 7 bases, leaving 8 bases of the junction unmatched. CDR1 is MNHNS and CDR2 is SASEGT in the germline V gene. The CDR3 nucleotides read TGTGCCAGCATCGACGGGACAGGGAGATACGAGCAGTACTTC. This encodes CASIDGTGRYEQYF.

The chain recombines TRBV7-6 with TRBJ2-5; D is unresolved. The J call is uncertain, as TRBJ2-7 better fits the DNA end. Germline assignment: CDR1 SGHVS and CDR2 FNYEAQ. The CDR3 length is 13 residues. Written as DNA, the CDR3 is TGTGCCAGCAGCTCCCCGAGCTCCTACGAGCAGTACTTC. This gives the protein CASSSPSSYEQYF.

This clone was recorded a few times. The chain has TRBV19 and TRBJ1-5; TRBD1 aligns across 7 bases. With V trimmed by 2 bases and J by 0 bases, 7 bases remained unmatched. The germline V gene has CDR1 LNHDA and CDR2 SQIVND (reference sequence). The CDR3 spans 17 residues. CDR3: CASSITGAVHSNQPQHF. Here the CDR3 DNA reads TGTGCCAGTAGTATAACAGGGGCAGTGCATAGCAATCAGCCCCAGCATTTT.

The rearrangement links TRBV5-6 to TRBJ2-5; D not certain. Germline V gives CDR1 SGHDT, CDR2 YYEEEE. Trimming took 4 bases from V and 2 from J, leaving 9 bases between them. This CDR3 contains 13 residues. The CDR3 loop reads CASSRSSQETQYF. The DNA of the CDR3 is TGTGCCAGCAGCCGCAGTTCTCAAGAGACCCAGTACTTC.

CDR3 sequence reads: CASSLGQVSNQPQHF. CDR3 coding DNA: TGTGCCAGCAGCTTAGGACAGGTTAGCAATCAGCCCCAGCATTTT. The rearrangement joins TRBV7-8 to TRBJ1-5, with a tentative D call TRBD1 (6 bases). Trimming removed 1 base from V and 0 bases from J, with 7 bases in between. Germline V CDR1 and CDR2: SGHVS, FQNEAQ. CDR3 length equals 15 residues.

The CDR3 region is CSASPPDEQFF. The CDR3 nucleotides read TGCAGTGCTAGCCCCCCCGATGAGCAGTTCTTC. The rearrangement joins TRBV20-1 to TRBJ2-1; no clear D. V was trimmed by 3 bases and J by 8 bases, leaving 8 bases between them. The CDR3 is 11 amino acids. The V gene's germline CDR1 is DFQATT and CDR2 SNEGSKA (reference sequence).

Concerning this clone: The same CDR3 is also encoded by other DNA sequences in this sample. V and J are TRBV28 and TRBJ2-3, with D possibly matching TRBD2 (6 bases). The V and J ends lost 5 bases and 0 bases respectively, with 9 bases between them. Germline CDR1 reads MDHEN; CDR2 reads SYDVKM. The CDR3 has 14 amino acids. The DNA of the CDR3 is TGTGCCAGCAGTCTCAGCGGGAGCACAGATACGCAGTATTTT. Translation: CASSLSGSTDTQYF.

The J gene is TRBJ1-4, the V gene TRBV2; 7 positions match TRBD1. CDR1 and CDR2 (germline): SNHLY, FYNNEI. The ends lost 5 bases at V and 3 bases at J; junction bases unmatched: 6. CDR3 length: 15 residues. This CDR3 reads CASSQSGGSNEKLFF. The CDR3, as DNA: TGTGCCAGCAGTCAATCAGGGGGATCTAATGAAAAACTGTTTTTT.

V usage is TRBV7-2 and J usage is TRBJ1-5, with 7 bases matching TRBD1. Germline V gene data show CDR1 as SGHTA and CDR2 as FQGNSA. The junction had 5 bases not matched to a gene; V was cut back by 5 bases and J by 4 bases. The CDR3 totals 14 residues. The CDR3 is CASSADRANQPQHF. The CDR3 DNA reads TGTGCCAGCAGCGCCGACAGGGCGAATCAGCCCCAGCATTTT.